These 8 T cell receptor beta chains were sequenced from one sample in a study of human T cells and chemical hapten exposure. Time point defined: pre-sensitization, week 0. Treatment specified: therapeutic diphenylcyclopropenone sensitization with weekly scalp DPC. TCRdb used MiXCR to reprocess the RACE reads, holding one entry per CDR3 protein. The table records 300,000 to 450,000 distinct CDR3 sequences, approximately 5.1% of them present only once. Sequencing used whole blood, obtained in connection with sensitization to the hapten diphenylcyclopropenone (DPC). All receptors come from a woman aged 45-65 years with alopecia areata. Some clones in this sample may be carry-over from other donors' samples.

The chain is built from TRBV12-3 or TRBV12-4 and TRBJ1-2; the D is unclear. The CDR3 has 11 amino acids. V was trimmed by 1 base and J by 10 bases, leaving 7 bases between them. The CDR3 here is CASSLGQLYTF. DNA for the CDR3: TGTGCCAGCAGTTTAGGGCAGCTCTACACCTTC.

The sample holds many counts of this clonotype. As DNA, the CDR3 is TGTGCCAGCAGTTTCCCACGGGACAGGGGGGACGAGCAGTACTTC. It yields the protein CASSFPRDRGDEQYF. This chain links TRBV28 with TRBJ2-7, with TRBD1 matching 11 bases. Germline-derived CDR1 and CDR2 are MDHEN and SYDVKM. This CDR3 comprises 15 residues. V lost 3 bases, J lost 5 bases, and 6 bases stayed unmatched. Filled out from reference TRBV28 and TRBJ2-7, the complete variable domain reads DVKVTQSSRYLVKRTGEKVFLECVQDMDHENMFWYRQDPGLGLRLIYFSYDVKMKEKGDIPEGYSVSREKKERFSLILESASTNQTSMYLCASSFPRDRGDEQYFGPGTRLTVT.

This clonotype was detected a few times. The chain carries TRBV7-2 and TRBJ1-1; D call uncertain. Looked up from germline, CDR1 is SGHTA and CDR2 is FQGNSA. This CDR3 is built from 15 residues. Trimming cost V 4 bases and J 1 base, with 13 bases left between them. The CDR3 nucleotides read TGTGCCAGCAGCTCCCGGACGGGTTGGAACACTGAAGCTTTCTTT. It encodes CASSSRTGWNTEAFF. Filled out from reference TRBV7-2 and TRBJ1-1, the complete variable domain reads GAGVSQSPSNKVTEKGKDVELRCDPISGHTALYWYRQSLGQGLEFLIYFQGNSAPDKSGLPSDRFSAERTGGSVSTLTIQRTQQEDSAVYLCASSSRTGWNTEAFFGQGTRLTVV.

The chain recombines TRBV29-1 with TRBJ1-3; D might be TRBD1 (6 bases). The germline CDR1 and CDR2 sequences are SQVTM and ANQGSEA. Trimming left V 7 bases short and J 0 bases short, with 10 bases between. There are 13 residues in the CDR3. The CDR3 DNA is TGCAGCGCCACAGGGAGCTCTGGAAACACCATATATTTT. Translating gives CSATGSSGNTIYF.

This clonotype was observed a few times. This rearrangement joins TRBV14 to TRBJ2-5; tentative D call: TRBD1 (5 bases). The V gene lost 3 bases and the J gene lost 5 bases, with 19 bases spanning the gap. The CDR3 spans 16 residues. The V gene's germline CDR1 is SGHDN and CDR2 FVKESK. The CDR3 is CASSHRERQPVETQYF. The CDR3, as DNA: TGTGCCAGCAGCCACAGAGAGAGACAGCCAGTGGAGACCCAGTACTTC.

V gene TRBV5-1 combines with J gene TRBJ2-2; tentatively, D is TRBD2 (6 bases). Trimming shortened V by 4 bases and J by 5 bases, and 9 bases separated the two germline ends. This CDR3 has 13 amino acids. Per the germline V gene, CDR1 is SGHRS and CDR2 is YFSETQ. For the CDR3, the DNA is TGCGCCAGCAGCGCGAGCGGGACCGGGGAGCTGTTTTTT. It specifies CASSASGTGELFF.

This chain joins TRBV7-9 and TRBJ1-1, with a tentative D call TRBD1 (6 bases). The CDR3 runs 13 residues. V was pared by 6 bases and J by 3 bases, with 11 bases between. In germline, CDR1 is SEHNR, CDR2 FQNEAQ (reference sequence). The CDR3 DNA sequence: TGTGCCAGCAGTGACGACAGGTACACTGAAGCTTTCTTT. This gives the protein CASSDDRYTEAFF.

This chain links TRBV28 with TRBJ1-5, with D maybe TRBD1 (5 bases). V was pared by 3 bases and J by 3 bases, with 9 bases between. CDR1 is MDHEN and CDR2 is SYDVKM in the germline V gene. The length of the CDR3 is 14 residues. The CDR3 nucleotides read TGTGCCAGCAGTTTCGGGGCCACCAATCAGCCCCAGCATTTT. Translation gives CASSFGATNQPQHF.